What follows are 5 T cell receptor beta chains derived from one specimen sequenced in a study of blood T cell repertoires in COVID-19. Assay used: immunoSEQ multiplex PCR; TCRdb lists only in-frame clones, some missing. Of some 200,000 clones listed, 84% are singletons. Source material: peripheral blood. The receptors stem from a human donor in a cohort sampled during active COVID-19.

The chain couples TRBV7-7 to TRBJ2-2; TRBD2 matches at 10 bases. Losses at the gene ends were 4 bases for V and 5 bases for J; bases not matched to a gene: 4. This CDR3 region has 15 residues. CDR1 and CDR2 (germline): SSHAT, FNYEAQ (reference sequence). Here the CDR3 reads CASSSGLAMTGELFF. CDR3 DNA sequence: TGTGCCAGCAGCTCGGGACTAGCGATGACCGGGGAGCTGTTTTTT.

The CDR3 DNA is TGCGCCAGCAGCTTGGGAGCGGGCACAGATACGCAGTATTTT. It yields the protein CASSLGAGTDTQYF. V is TRBV5-1 and J is TRBJ2-3; D may be TRBD2 (5 bases). Looked up from germline, CDR1 is SGHRS and CDR2 is YFSETQ. V lost 0 bases to trimming and J lost 1 base, with 6 bases between them. The CDR3 spans 14 residues.

This clone was seen only once. The genes are TRBV18 and TRBJ2-2; 8 bases fit TRBD1. Per germline, CDR1 KGHSH and CDR2 LQKENI. After removal of 3 bases from V and 4 bases from J, the junction contained 1 base not matched to a gene. The CDR3 sequence is 14 residues long. Here the CDR3 DNA reads TGTGCCAGCTCACCGACAGGGGCCACCGGGGAGCTGTTTTTT. Protein product: CASSPTGATGELFF. Full variable domain (outside the CDR3, taken from reference TRBV18 and TRBJ2-2): NAGVMQNPRHLVRRRGQEARLRCSPMKGHSHVYWYRQLPEEGLKFMVYLQKENIIDESGMPKERFSAEFPKEGPSILRIQQVVRGDSAAYFCASSPTGATGELFFGEGSRLTVL.

The V gene is TRBV9, the J gene TRBJ2-7; D might be TRBD2 (6 bases). V lost 4 bases and J 3 bases, leaving 17 bases between the germline ends. Germline V gives CDR1 SGDLS, CDR2 YYNGEE. This CDR3 has 15 residues. CDR3 residues: CASSPSGGPLYEQYF. The CDR3 bases are TGTGCCAGCAGCCCCTCCGGAGGGCCTCTCTACGAGCAGTACTTC.

This clone was detected once. The rearrangement uses TRBV4-2 and TRBJ2-2, with TRBD1 as a possible D gene (6 bases). Germline V gives CDR1 LGHNA, CDR2 YNFKEQ. This CDR3 has 14 amino acids. Deletions cut 3 bases from V and 6 bases from J, with 11 bases between. The CDR3 bases are TGTGCCAGCAGCCAGCTACAGGGTCCCGGGGAGCTGTTTTTT. Amino acids: CASSQLQGPGELFF.